A selection of T cell receptor beta chains follows, all from one sample in a study of neurological immune-mediated disorders. A single record per CDR3 protein comes from TCRdb applying MiXCR to the 5' RACE reads. Found here are some 50,000 distinct CDR3 sequences, around 13% of them singletons; the top ten hold 4.5%. Sequencing used PBMCs. The receptors were sampled from a male donor with HTLV-1-associated myelopathy (HAM/TSP). CDR3s include the opening cysteine and the closing phenylalanine or tryptophan. Fields, in order: clone size, D gene, V gene, J gene, CDR3 protein, CDR3 DNA. D genes are given only for firm matches. The size of a clone is reported for some rows only, either as once, few or many, or as a class for expanded clones.

>NA|TRBD1|TRBV20-1|TRBJ2-3
CSARGQNTDTQYF
TGCAGTGCTAGGGGACAGAATACAGATACGCAGTATTTT
>many|NA|TRBV7-2|TRBJ2-2
CAVGAGFRGTGELFF
TGTGCAGTCGGGGCAGGGTTTAGGGGCACCGGGGAGCTGTTTTTT
>many|TRBD1|TRBV12-3/TRBV12-4|TRBJ2-7
CASSLTGGVNEQYF
TGTGCCAGCAGTTTGACAGGGGGGGTAAACGAGCAGTACTTC
>many|NA|TRBV3-1|TRBJ1-5
CASSRPGAQPQHF
TGTGCCAGCAGCCGACCAGGGGCCCAGCCCCAGCATTTT
>many|NA|TRBV7-3|TRBJ2-3
CASSSSVTDTQYF
TGTGCCAGCAGCTCCTCTGTCACAGATACGCAGTATTTT
>many|NA|TRBV20-1|TRBJ2-3
CSCDPGRDTQYF
TGCAGTTGTGACCCGGGCAGGGATACGCAGTATTTT
>NA|NA|TRBV2|TRBJ2-3
CASSVGHSTDTQYF
TGTGCCAGCAGTGTTGGGCACAGCACAGATACGCAGTATTTT
>many|NA|TRBV5-1|TRBJ2-1
CASQVDSYNEQFF
TGCGCCAGCCAGGTTGACTCCTACAATGAGCAGTTCTTC
>many|NA|TRBV12-3/TRBV12-4|TRBJ1-3
CASSFLANTIYF
TGTGCCAGCAGTTTTTTGGCGAACACCATATATTTT
>many|NA|TRBV11-2|TRBJ2-1
CASSLITADYNEQFF
TGTGCCAGCAGCTTAATAACGGCTGACTACAATGAGCAGTTCTTC
>NA|NA|TRBV15|TRBJ2-4
CATSRGGGKNNIQYF
TGTGCCACCAGCAGAGGAGGGGGGAAGAATAACATTCAGTACTTC
>many|NA|TRBV5-1|TRBJ1-1
CASSLMQGEAFF
TGCGCCAGCAGCTTAATGCAGGGGGAAGCTTTCTTT
>few|NA|TRBV5-5|TRBJ2-6
CASSLQWYPISGANVLTF
TGTGCCAGCAGCCTTCAGTGGTATCCCATCTCTGGGGCCAACGTCCTGACTTTC
>many|NA|TRBV7-2|TRBJ1-2
CASSSHTGGGYTF
TGTGCCAGCAGCTCCCACACGGGCGGTGGCTACACCTTC
>many|NA|TRBV24-1|TRBJ1-5
CATSDNRGSNQPQHF
TGTGCCACCAGTGACAATCGGGGCAGTAATCAGCCCCAGCATTTT
>many|NA|TRBV20-1|TRBJ2-5
CSASGRGETQYF
TGCAGTGCTAGTGGGCGCGGAGAGACCCAGTACTTC
>many|NA|TRBV9|TRBJ1-1
CASSPRLLNTEAFF
TGTGCCAGCAGCCCGCGACTCCTGAACACTGAAGCTTTCTTT
>NA|NA|TRBV11-3|TRBJ1-6
CASMASNSPLHF
TGTGCCAGCATGGCCAGTAACTCACCCCTCCACTTT
>many|NA|TRBV20-1|TRBJ2-7
CSARDIETTYEQYF
TGCAGTGCTAGAGATATTGAAACAACCTACGAGCAGTACTTC
>many|TRBD1|TRBV6-5|TRBJ1-1
CASSGGGLGTEAFF
TGTGCCAGCAGTGGAGGGGGCTTGGGAACTGAAGCTTTCTTT
>NA|NA|TRBV6-2/TRBV6-3|TRBJ2-3
CASSYPGGVADTQYF
TGTGCCAGCAGTTACCCCGGTGGGGTGGCAGATACGCAGTATTTT
>many|NA|TRBV24-1|TRBJ2-5
CATSDPGETQYF
TGTGCCACCAGTGATCCTGGGGAGACCCAGTACTTC
>many|NA|TRBV28|TRBJ2-3
CASSLNTDTQYF
TGTGCCAGCAGTTTAAACACAGATACGCAGTATTTT
>many|NA|TRBV20-1|TRBJ1-1
CSARSFLGQNTEAFF
TGCAGTGCTAGGTCCTTCCTAGGACAGAACACTGAAGCTTTCTTT
>many|NA|TRBV20-1|TRBJ1-6
CSARDWTEANSPLHF
TGCAGTGCTAGAGATTGGACAGAAGCTAATTCACCCCTCCACTTT
>many|NA|TRBV20-1|TRBJ1-1
CSASRQFMNTEAFF
TGCAGTGCTAGTCGACAGTTCATGAACACTGAAGCTTTCTTT
>many|NA|TRBV18|TRBJ1-1
CASSPLSSRNTEAFF
TGTGCCAGCTCTCCTCTCTCGAGCAGGAACACTGAAGCTTTCTTT
>many|NA|TRBV15|TRBJ2-5
CATSRDRGYQETQYF
TGTGCCACCAGCAGAGATAGGGGCTACCAAGAGACCCAGTACTTC
>many|TRBD2|TRBV4-2|TRBJ2-5
CASSQGLAEETQYF
TGTGCCAGCAGCCAAGGGCTAGCGGAAGAGACCCAGTACTTC
>NA|NA|TRBV20-1|TRBJ1-6
CSARGGGRNSPLHF
TGCAGTGCTAGGGGCGGAGGGCGTAATTCACCCCTCCACTTT
>many|TRBD2|TRBV6-6|TRBJ2-2
CASSIAGGSTGELFF
TGTGCCAGCAGTATAGCGGGGGGGAGCACCGGGGAGCTGTTTTTT
>many|TRBD1|TRBV7-9|TRBJ2-3
CASSARDREIYADTQYF
TGTGCCAGCAGCGCCCGGGACAGGGAAATTTATGCAGATACGCAGTATTTT
>many|TRBD1|TRBV7-9|TRBJ1-5
CASSLTGTGNQPQHF
TGTGCCAGCAGCTTAACCGGGACAGGCAATCAGCCCCAGCATTTT
>few|NA|TRBV7-9|TRBJ1-6
CASSLGGGPGSPLHF
TGTGCCAGCAGCTTAGGTGGGGGTCCGGGTTCACCCCTCCACTTT
>many|TRBD1|TRBV5-1|TRBJ2-1
CASSFGTDRNEQFF
TGCGCCAGCAGCTTTGGGACAGATCGAAATGAGCAGTTCTTC
>once|TRBD2|TRBV4-3|TRBJ2-3
CASSQDAGGRADTQYF
TGCGCCAGCAGCCAAGATGCGGGGGGTCGAGCAGATACGCAGTATTTT
>many|NA|TRBV28|TRBJ2-7
CASRTMYEQYF
TGTGCCAGCAGGACAATGTACGAGCAGTACTTC
>many|NA|TRBV20-1|TRBJ2-3
CSASLGAGPDTQYF
TGCAGTGCTAGTTTGGGGGCAGGTCCAGATACGCAGTATTTT
>many|TRBD2|TRBV10-3|TRBJ2-7
CAISAGLAVPNEQYF
TGTGCCATCAGTGCGGGACTAGCGGTCCCCAACGAGCAGTACTTC
>many|TRBD1|TRBV5-5|TRBJ1-6
CASSLVGQGNSPLHF
TGTGCCAGCAGCTTGGTAGGACAGGGGAATTCACCCCTCCACTTT
>many|NA|TRBV5-1|TRBJ1-2
CASSLGGGGYTF
TGCGCCAGCAGCCTAGGGGGTGGAGGCTACACCTTC
>many|NA|TRBV10-3|TRBJ2-1
CAITQGNEQFF
TGTGCCATCACCCAGGGCAATGAGCAGTTCTTC
>many|NA|TRBV29-1|TRBJ1-4
CSVIREEKLFF
TGCAGCGTTATCCGTGAAGAAAAACTGTTTTTT
>many|NA|TRBV10-3|TRBJ1-4
CAISEGDKVEEKLFF
TGTGCCATCAGTGAGGGTGACAAGGTGGAGGAAAAACTGTTTTTT
>many|TRBD2|TRBV6-2/TRBV6-3|TRBJ2-1
CASSYLGSGGPLYEQFF
TGTGCCAGCAGTTACTTGGGTAGCGGGGGACCCCTGTATGAGCAGTTCTTC
>many|NA|TRBV5-1|TRBJ1-3
CASSLGDSTEGNTIYF
TGCGCCAGCAGCTTGGGAGACAGCACGGAAGGAAACACCATATATTTT
>many|NA|TRBV29-1|TRBJ1-3
CSVEYPSNTIYF
TGCAGCGTTGAATATCCTTCGAACACCATATATTTT
>many|NA|TRBV7-8|TRBJ1-1
CASSLNVVLGTEAFF
TGTGCCAGCAGCTTAAATGTGGTTTTGGGCACTGAAGCTTTCTTT
>many|TRBD1|TRBV5-1|TRBJ2-3
CASSSSTGPFTDTQYF
TGCGCCAGCAGCTCCTCGACAGGGCCCTTCACAGATACGCAGTATTTT